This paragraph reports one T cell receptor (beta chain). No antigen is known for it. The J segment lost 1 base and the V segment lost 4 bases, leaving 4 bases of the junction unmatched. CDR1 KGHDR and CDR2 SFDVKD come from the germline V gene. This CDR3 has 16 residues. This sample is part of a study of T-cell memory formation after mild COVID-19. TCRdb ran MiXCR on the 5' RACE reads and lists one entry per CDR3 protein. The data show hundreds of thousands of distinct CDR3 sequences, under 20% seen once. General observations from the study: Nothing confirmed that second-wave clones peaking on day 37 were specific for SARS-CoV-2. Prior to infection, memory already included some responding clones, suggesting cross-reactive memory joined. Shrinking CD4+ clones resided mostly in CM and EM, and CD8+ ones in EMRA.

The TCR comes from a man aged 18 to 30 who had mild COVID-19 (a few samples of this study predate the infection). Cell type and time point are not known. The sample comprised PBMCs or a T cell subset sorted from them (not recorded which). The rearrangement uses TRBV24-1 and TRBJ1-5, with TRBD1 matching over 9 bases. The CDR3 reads CATSEGQGGSNQPQHF. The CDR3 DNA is TGTGCCACCAGTGAGGGACAGGGAGGGAGCAATCAGCCCCAGCATTTT.